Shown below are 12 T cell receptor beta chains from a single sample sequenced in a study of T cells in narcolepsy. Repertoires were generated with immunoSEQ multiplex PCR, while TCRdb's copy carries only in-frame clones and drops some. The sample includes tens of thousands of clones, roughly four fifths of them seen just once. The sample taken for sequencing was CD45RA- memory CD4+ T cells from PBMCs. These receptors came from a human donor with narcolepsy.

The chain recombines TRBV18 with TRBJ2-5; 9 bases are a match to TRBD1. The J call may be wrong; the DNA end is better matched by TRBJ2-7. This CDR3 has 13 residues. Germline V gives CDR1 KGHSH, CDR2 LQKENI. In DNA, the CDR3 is TGTGCCAGCTCACCCGGACAGGGGAACGAGCAGTACTTC. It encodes CASSPGQGNEQYF.

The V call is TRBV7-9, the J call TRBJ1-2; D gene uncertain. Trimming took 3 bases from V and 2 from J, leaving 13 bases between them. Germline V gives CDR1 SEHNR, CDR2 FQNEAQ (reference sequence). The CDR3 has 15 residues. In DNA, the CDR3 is TGTGCCAGCAGCTTGCGGCCGGGAAACAACTATGGCTACACCTTC. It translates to CASSLRPGNNYGYTF.

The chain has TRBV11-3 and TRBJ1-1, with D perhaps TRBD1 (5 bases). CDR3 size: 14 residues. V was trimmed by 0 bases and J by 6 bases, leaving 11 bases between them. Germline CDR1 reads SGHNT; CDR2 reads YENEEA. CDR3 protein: CASSLDHGGSEAFF. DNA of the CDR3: TGTGCCAGCAGCTTAGATCATGGGGGATCTGAAGCTTTCTTT. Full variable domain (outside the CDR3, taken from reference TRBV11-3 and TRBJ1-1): EAGVVQSPRYKIIEKKQPVAFWCNPISGHNTLYWYLQNLGQGPELLIRYENEEAVDDSQLPKDRFSAERLKGVDSTLKIQPAELGDSAVYLCASSLDHGGSEAFFGQGTRLTVV.

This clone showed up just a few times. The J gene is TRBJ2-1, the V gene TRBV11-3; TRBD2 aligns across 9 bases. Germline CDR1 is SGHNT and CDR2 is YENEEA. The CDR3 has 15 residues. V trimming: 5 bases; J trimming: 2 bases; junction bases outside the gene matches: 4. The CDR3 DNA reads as TGTGCCAGCAGCCTCATAGCGGGGGCCTACAATGAGCAGTTCTTC. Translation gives CASSLIAGAYNEQFF.

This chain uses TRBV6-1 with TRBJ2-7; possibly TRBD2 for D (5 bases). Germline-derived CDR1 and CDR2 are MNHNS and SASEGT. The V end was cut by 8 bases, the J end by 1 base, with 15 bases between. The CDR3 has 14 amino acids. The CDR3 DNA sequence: TGTGCCAGCGCCGCGGGCGCTCTGTCCTACGAGCAGTACGTC. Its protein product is CASAAGALSYEQYV.

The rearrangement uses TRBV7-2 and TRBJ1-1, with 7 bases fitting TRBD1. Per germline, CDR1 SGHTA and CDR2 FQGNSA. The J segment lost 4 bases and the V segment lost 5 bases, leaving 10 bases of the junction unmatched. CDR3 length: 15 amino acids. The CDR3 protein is CASSAGTAYLTEAFF. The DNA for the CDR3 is TGTGCCAGCAGCGCGGGGACAGCATATCTCACTGAAGCTTTCTTT.

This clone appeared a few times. The CDR3 DNA follows: TGTGCGACCCGGCCCCCCCCCATGAACACTGAAGCTTTCTTT. This gives the protein CATRPPPMNTEAFF. The chain uses TRBV2 and TRBJ1-1, with no clear D. CDR3 size: 14 residues. From germline, CDR1 is SNHLY and CDR2 FYNNEI.

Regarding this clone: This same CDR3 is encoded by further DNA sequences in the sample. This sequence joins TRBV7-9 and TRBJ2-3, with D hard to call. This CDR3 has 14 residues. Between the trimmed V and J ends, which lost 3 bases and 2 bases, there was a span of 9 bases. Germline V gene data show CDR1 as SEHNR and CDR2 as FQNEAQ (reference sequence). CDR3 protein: CASSLDRDTDTQYF. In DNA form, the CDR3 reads TGTGCCAGCAGCTTGGATAGGGACACAGATACGCAGTATTTT.

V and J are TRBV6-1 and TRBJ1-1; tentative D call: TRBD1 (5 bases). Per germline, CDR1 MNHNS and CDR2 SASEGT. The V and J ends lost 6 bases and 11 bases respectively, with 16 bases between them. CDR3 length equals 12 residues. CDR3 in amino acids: CASRKSTGLAFF. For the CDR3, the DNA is TGTGCCAGCAGGAAGTCCACAGGTTTGGCTTTCTTT.

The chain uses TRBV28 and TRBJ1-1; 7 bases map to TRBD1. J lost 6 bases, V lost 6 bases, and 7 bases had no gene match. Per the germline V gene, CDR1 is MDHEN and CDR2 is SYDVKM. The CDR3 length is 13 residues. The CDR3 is CASSLGQPAEAFF. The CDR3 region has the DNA TGTGCCAGCAGCCTGGGACAGCCCGCTGAAGCTTTCTTT.

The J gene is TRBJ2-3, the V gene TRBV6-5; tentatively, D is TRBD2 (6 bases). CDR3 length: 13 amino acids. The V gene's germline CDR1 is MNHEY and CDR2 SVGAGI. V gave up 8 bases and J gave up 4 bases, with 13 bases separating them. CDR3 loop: CASREPWADTQYF. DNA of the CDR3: TGTGCCAGCCGGGAGCCCTGGGCAGATACGCAGTATTTT.

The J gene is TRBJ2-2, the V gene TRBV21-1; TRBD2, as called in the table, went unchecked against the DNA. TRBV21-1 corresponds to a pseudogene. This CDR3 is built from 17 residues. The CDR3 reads CASSPGGKKVGTGELFF. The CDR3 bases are TGTGCCAGCAGTCCTGGCGGGAAGAAGGTGGGCACCGGGGAGCTGTTTTTT.